This T cell receptor beta chain was identified during a study of cytomegalovirus exposure and HLA in healthy donors. The overall study: The Caucasian-associated ancestry cluster held about 80% of roughly 370 genotyped donors. Points from the study as a whole: Researchers catalogued about 150 TCR beta chains as cytomegalovirus-associated. Association of approximately 16,000 TCR beta sequences with HLA alleles was found at 0.05 false discovery rate in a later analysis.

Primers: 60 Vbeta forward and 13 Jbeta reverse. Libraries were prepared by immunoSEQ multiplex PCR; TCRdb keeps only in-frame clonotypes and omits some of them. Its clone listing holds tens of thousands of clones. After removal of 3 bases from V and 3 bases from J, the junction contained 8 bases not matched to a gene. This CDR3 spans 16 amino acids. Germline-derived CDR1 and CDR2 are SGHDN and FVKESK. Regarding this clone: Its specificity is unknown.

This sequence joins TRBV14 and TRBJ2-7; 10 positions match TRBD1. Sequenced input: PBMCs. The receptor was isolated from a man between 18 and 29 years old in good health and CMV-seropositive. The CDR3 DNA is TGTGCCAGCAGCCACTTATCGGGACAGGGGATCTACGAGCAGTACTTC. Translating gives CASSHLSGQGIYEQYF.